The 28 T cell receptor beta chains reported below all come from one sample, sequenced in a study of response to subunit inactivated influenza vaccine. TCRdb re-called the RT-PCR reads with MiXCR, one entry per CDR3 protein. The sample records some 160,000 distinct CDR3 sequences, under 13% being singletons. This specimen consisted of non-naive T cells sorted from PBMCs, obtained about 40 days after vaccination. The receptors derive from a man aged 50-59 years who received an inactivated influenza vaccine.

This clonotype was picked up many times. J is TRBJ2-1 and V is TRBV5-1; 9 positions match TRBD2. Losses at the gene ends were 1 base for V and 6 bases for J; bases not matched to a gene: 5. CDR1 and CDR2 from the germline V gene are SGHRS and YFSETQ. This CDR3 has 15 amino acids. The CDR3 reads CASSLQAGGGNEQFF. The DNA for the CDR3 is TGCGCCAGCAGCTTGCAGGCGGGGGGGGGCAATGAGCAGTTCTTC.

This chain's CDR3 is CASSQGGLGMGYGYTF. CDR3 nucleotide sequence: TGTGCCAGCAGCCAAGGGGGTCTAGGGATGGGCTATGGCTACACCTTC. J is TRBJ1-2 and V is TRBV4-2; D is unresolved. The V end lost 1 base, the J end lost 4 bases, and 16 bases lay between the germline ends. The V gene's germline CDR1 is LGHNA and CDR2 YNFKEQ. The CDR3 consists of 16 residues.

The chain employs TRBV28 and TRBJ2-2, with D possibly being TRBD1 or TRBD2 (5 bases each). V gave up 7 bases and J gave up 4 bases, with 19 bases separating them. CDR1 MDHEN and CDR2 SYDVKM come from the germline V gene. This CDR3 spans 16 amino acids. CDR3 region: CASTTGTTASTGELFF. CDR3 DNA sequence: TGTGCCAGCACTACCGGGACCACTGCAAGCACCGGGGAGCTGTTTTTT. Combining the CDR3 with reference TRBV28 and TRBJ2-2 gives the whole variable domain DVKVTQSSRYLVKRTGEKVFLECVQDMDHENMFWYRQDPGLGLRLIYFSYDVKMKEKGDIPEGYSVSREKKERFSLILESASTNQTSMYLCASTTGTTASTGELFFGEGSRLTVL.

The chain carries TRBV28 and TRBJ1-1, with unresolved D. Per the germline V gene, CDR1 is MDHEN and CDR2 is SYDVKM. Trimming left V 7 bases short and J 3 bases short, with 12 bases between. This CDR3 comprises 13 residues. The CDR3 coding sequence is TGTGCCAGCACCCCCGACTGGGACACTGAAGCTTTCTTT. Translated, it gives CASTPDWDTEAFF.

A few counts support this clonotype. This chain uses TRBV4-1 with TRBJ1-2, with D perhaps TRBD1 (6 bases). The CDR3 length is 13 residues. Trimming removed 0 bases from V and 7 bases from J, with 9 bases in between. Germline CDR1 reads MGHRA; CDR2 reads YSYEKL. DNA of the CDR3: TGCGCCAGCAGCCAAGATCGGGGGCGTGGCTACACCTTC. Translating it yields CASSQDRGRGYTF.

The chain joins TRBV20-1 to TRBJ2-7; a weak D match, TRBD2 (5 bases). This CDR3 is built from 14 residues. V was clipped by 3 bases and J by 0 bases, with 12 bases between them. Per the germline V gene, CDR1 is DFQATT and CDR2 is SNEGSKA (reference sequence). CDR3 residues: CSASPEVSSYEQYF. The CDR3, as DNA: TGCAGTGCTAGCCCGGAGGTTAGCTCCTACGAGCAGTACTTC.

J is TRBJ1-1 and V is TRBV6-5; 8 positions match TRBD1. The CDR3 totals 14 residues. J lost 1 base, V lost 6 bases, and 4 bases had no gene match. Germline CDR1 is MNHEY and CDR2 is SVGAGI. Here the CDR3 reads CASRLGQGNTEAFF. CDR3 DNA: TGTGCCAGCAGATTAGGACAGGGGAACACTGAAGCTTTCTTT.

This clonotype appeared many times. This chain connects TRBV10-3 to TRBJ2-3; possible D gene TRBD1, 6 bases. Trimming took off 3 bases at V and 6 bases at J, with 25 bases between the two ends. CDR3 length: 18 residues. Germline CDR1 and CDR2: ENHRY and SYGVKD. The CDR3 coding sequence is TGTGCCATCAGTGAAAGTTCCAGGTACAGGGCGGTGAAGGATACGCAGTATTTT. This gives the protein CAISESSRYRAVKDTQYF.

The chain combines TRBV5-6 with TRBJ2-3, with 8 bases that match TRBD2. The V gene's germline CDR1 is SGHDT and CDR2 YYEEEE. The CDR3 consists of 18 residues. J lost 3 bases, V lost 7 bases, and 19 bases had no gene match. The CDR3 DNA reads TGTGCCAGCGGCCCCGTTGGCGGGGGGAAGGGTAAGACAGATACGCAGTATTTT. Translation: CASGPVGGGKGKTDTQYF. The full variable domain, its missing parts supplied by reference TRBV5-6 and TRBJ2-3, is DAGVTQSPTHLIKTRGQQVTLRCSPKSGHDTVSWYQQALGQGPQFIFQYYEEEERQRGNFPDRFSGHQFPNYSSELNVNALLLGDSALYLCASGPVGGGKGKTDTQYFGPGTRLTVL.

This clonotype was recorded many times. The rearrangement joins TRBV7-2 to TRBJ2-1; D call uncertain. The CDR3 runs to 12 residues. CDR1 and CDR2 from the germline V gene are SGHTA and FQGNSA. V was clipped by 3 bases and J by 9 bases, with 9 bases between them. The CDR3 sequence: CASSLVLVEQFF. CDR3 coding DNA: TGTGCCAGCAGCTTGGTCCTTGTTGAGCAGTTCTTC.

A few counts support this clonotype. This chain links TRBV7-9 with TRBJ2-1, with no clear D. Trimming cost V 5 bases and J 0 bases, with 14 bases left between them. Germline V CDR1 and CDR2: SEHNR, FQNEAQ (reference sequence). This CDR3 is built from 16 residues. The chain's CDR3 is CASSTRTASSYNEQFF. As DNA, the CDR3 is TGTGCCAGCAGCACTCGGACCGCGAGCTCCTACAATGAGCAGTTCTTC.

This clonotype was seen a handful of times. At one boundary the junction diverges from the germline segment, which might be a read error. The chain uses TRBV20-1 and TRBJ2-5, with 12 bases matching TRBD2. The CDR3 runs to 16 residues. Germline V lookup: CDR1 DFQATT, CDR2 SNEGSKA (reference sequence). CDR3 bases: TGCTGTGCTAGAGATGGAGGACTAGCGGGGCAAGAGACCCAGTACTTC. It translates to CCARDGGLAGQETQYF.

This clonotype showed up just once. CDR3 nucleotide sequence: TGTGCCAGCAGGGAGCGGGGGGCCTACGAGCAGTACTTC. It codes for CASRERGAYEQYF. The chain links TRBV6-2 or TRBV6-3 to TRBJ2-7; TRBD2 matches at 9 bases. V shed 6 bases, J shed 2 bases, and the junction held 2 bases outside the gene matches. The CDR3 spans 13 residues. The germline CDR1 and CDR2 sequences are MNHEY and SVGEGT.

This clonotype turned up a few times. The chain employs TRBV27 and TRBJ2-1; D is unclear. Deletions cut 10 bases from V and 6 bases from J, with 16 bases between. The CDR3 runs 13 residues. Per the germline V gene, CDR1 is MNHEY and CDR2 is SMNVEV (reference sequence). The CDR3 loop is CATEVPHLNEQFF. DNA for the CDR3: TGTGCCACCGAGGTCCCCCACCTCAATGAGCAGTTCTTC.

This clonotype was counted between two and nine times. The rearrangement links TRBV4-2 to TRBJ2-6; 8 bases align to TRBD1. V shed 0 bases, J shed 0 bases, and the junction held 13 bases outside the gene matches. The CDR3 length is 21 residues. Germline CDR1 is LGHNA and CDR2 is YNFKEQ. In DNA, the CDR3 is TGTGCCAGCAGCCAAGAAGGTCCAGGGGGCCTGGCGAGCTCTGGGGCCAACGTCCTGACTTTC. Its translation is CASSQEGPGGLASSGANVLTF.

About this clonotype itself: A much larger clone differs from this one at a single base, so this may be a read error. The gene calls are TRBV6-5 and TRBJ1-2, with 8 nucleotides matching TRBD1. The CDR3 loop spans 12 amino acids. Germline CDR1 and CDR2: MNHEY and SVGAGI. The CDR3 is CGSSQGALAYTF. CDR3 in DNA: TGTGGCAGCAGTCAGGGGGCGCTTGCCTACACCTTC.

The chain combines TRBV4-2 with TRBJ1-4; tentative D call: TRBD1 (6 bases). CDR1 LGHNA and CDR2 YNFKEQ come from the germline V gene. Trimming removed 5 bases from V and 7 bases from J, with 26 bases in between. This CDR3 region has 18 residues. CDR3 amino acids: CASSNRDGGISPTEKLFF. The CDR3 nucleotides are TGTGCCAGCAGCAACAGGGACGGAGGTATTTCACCTACTGAAAAACTGTTTTTT.

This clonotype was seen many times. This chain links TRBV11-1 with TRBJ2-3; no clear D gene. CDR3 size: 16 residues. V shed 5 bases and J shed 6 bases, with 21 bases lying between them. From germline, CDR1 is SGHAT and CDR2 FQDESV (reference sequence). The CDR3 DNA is TGTGCCAGCAGCCTGGAGCGAATCGTCGCCCCGGATACGCAGTATTTT. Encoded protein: CASSLERIVAPDTQYF.

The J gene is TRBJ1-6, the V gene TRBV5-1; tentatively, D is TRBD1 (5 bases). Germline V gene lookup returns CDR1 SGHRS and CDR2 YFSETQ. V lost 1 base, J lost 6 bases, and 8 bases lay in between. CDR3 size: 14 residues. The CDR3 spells CASSLRGSNSPLHF. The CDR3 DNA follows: TGCGCCAGCAGCTTGAGGGGAAGTAATTCACCCCTCCACTTT. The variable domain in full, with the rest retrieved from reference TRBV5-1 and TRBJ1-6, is KAGVTQTPRYLIKTRGQQVTLSCSPISGHRSVSWYQQTPGQGLQFLFEYFSETQRNKGNFPGRFSGRQFSNSRSEMNVSTLELGDSALYLCASSLRGSNSPLHFGNGTRLTVT.

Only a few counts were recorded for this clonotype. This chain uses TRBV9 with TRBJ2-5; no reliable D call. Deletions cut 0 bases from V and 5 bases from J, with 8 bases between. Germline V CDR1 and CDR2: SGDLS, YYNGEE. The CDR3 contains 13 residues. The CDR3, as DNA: TGTGCCAGCAGCGTAGGAGTTTGGGAGACCCAGTACTTC. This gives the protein CASSVGVWETQYF.

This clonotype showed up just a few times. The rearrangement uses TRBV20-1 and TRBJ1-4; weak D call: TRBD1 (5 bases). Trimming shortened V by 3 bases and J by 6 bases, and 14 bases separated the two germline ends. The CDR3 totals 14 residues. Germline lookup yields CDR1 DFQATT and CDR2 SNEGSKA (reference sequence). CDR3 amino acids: CSARDMGRDEKLFF. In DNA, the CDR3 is TGCAGTGCTAGGGACATGGGGCGAGATGAAAAACTGTTTTTT.

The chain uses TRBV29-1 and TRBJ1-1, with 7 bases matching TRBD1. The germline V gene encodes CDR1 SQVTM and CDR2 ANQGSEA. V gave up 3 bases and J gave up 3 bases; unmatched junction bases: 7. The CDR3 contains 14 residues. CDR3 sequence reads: CSVETTGIYTEAFF. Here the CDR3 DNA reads TGCAGCGTTGAGACGACAGGGATTTACACTGAAGCTTTCTTT.

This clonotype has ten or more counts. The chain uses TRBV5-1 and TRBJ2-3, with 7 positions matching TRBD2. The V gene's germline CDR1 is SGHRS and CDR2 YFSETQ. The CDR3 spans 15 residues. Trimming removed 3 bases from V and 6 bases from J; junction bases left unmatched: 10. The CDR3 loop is CASSWRAGLSDTQYF. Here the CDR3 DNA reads TGCGCCAGCAGCTGGAGAGCGGGATTGTCGGATACGCAGTATTTT.

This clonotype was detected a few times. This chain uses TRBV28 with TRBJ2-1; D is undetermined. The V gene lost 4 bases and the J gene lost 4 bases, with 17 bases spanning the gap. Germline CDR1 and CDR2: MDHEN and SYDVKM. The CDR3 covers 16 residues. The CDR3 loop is CASSSPLLAGYNEQFF. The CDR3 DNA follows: TGTGCCAGCAGTTCCCCACTTTTGGCAGGATACAATGAGCAGTTCTTC.

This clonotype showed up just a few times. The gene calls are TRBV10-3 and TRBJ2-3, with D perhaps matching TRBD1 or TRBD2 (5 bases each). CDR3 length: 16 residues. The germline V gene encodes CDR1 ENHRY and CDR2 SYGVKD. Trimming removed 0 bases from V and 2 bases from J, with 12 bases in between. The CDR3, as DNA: TGTGCCATCAGTGAGTCTGGGGGTTCACTCACAGATACGCAGTATTTT. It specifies CAISESGGSLTDTQYF.

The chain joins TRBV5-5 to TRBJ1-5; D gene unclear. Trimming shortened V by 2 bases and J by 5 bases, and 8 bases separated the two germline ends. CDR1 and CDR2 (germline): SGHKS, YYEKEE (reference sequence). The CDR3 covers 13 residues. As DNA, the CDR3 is TGTGCCAGCAGCTTCAAAACAGATCAGCCCCAGCATTTT. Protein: CASSFKTDQPQHF.

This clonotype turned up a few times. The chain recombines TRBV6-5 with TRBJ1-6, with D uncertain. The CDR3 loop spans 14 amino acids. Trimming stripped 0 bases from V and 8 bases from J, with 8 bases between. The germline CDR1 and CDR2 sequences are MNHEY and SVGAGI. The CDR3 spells CASSYSNSHSPLHF. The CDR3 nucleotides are TGTGCCAGCAGTTACTCGAACAGCCATTCACCCCTCCACTTT.

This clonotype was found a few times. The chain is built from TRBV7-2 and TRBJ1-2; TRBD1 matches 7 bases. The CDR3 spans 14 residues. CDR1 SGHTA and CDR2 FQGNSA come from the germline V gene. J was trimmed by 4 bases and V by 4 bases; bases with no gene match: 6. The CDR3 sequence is CASSSGQPIYGYTF. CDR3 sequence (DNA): TGTGCCAGCAGCTCGGGACAGCCCATCTATGGCTACACCTTC.